The TCR beta chain described here comes from a study of OX40 agonist ivuxolimab in advanced cancers. Here immunoSEQ multiplex PCR was the method, and the copy in TCRdb shows in-frame clones only, minus some. The table lists about 84,000 clones, approximately 95% of them singletons. The V and J ends lost 2 bases and 2 bases respectively, with 13 bases between them. CDR3 length equals 16 residues. The sequence was collected from an adult with an advanced solid tumor such as melanoma, head and neck, liver or kidney cancer. The chain links TRBV23-1 to TRBJ1-3, with D unresolved. TRBV23-1 is labeled an ORF, and its function is uncertain. Sequenced material: CD4+ or CD8+ T cells sorted from blood, taken in a trial of the OX40 agonist ivuxolimab. This chain's CDR3 is CASSQRGPGAGNTIYF. The CDR3 DNA follows: TGCGCCAGCAGTCAAAGAGGGCCTGGTGCTGGAAACACCATATATTTT.